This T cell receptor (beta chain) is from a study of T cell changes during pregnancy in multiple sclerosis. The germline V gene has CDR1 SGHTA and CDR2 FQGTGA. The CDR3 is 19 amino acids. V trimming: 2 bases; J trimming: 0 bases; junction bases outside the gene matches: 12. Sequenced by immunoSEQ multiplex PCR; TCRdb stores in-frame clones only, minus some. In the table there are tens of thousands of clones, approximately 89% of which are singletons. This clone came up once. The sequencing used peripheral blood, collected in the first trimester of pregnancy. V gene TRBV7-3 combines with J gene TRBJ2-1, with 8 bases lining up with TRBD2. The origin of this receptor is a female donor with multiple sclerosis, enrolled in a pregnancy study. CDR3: CASSLEASGRARSYNEQFF. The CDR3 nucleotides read TGTGCCAGCAGCTTAGAGGCTAGCGGGCGGGCTCGCTCCTACAATGAGCAGTTCTTC. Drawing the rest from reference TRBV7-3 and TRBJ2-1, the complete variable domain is GAGVSQTPSNKVTEKGKYVELRCDPISGHTALYWYRQSLGQGPEFLIYFQGTGAADDSGLPNDRFFAVRPEGSVSTLKIQRTERGDSAVYLCASSLEASGRARSYNEQFFGPGTRLTVL.